This T cell receptor beta chain derives from a study of T cells after yellow fever vaccination. TCRdb ran MiXCR on the 5' RACE reads and lists one entry per CDR3 protein. The data contain roughly 250,000 distinct CDR3 sequences, roughly 13% of them singletons. Looked up from germline, CDR1 is MNHNS and CDR2 is SASEGT. Trimming at V came to 6 bases and at J to 3 bases, leaving 7 bases not matched to a gene. The length of the CDR3 is 15 residues. This clonotype was observed a few times. The receptor's source is a man aged 25 to 40 who received the YFV17D yellow fever vaccine. V is TRBV6-1 and J is TRBJ2-3, with 9 bases matching TRBD2. The starting material was CD4+ T cells sorted from PBMCs, obtained 45 days after the yellow fever booster vaccination. This chain's CDR3 is CASRNAGGGTDTQYF. In DNA, the CDR3 is TGTGCCAGCAGAAACGCGGGGGGGGGTACAGATACGCAGTATTTT.